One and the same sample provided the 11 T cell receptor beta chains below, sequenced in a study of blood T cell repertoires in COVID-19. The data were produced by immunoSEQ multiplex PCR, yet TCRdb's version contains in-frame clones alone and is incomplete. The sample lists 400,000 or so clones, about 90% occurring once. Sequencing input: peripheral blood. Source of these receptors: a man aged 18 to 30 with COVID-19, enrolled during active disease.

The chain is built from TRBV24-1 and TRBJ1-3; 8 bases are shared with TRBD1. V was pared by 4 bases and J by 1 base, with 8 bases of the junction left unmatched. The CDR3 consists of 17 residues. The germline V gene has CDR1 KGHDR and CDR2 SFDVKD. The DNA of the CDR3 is TGTGCCACCAGTGACAGCGGGACAGGAGCTTCTGGAAACACCATATATTTT. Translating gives CATSDSGTGASGNTIYF.

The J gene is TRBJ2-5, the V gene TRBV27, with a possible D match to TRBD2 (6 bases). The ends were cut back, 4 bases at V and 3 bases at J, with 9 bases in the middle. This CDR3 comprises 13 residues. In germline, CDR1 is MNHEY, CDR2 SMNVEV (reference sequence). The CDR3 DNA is TGTGCCAGCAGTTCATGGGAGGAAGAGACCCAGTACTTC. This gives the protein CASSSWEEETQYF.

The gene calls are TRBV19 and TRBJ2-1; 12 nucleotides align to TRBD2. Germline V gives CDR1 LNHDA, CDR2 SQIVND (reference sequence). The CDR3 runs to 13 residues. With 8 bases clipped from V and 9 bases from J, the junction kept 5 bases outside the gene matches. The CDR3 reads CASGILAGGEQFF. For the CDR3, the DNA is TGTGCCAGTGGAATACTAGCGGGAGGTGAGCAGTTCTTC.

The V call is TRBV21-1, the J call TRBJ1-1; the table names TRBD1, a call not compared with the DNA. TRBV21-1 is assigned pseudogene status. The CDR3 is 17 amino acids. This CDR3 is CASSKKGMGQANTEAFF. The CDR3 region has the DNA TGTGCCAGCAGCAAAAAAGGGATGGGACAGGCGAACACTGAAGCTTTCTTT.

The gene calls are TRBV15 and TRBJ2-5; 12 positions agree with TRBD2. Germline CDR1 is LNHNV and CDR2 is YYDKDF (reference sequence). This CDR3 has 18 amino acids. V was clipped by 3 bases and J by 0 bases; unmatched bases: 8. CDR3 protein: CATSSGGLAGTNQETQYF. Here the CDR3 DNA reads TGTGCCACCAGCAGCGGCGGACTAGCGGGGACAAACCAAGAGACCCAGTACTTC.

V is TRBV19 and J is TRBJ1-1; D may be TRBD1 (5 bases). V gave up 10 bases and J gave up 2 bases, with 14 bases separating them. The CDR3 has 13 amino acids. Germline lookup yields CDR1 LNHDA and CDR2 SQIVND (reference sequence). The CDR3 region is CATLGRGNTEAFF. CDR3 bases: TGTGCCACCCTAGGGAGGGGTAACACTGAAGCTTTCTTT.

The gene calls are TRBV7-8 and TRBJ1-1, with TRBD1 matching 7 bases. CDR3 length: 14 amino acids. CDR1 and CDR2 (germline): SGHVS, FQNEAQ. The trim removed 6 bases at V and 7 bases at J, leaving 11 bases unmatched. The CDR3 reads CASRLEGAVSEAFF. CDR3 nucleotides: TGTGCCAGCAGGTTGGAGGGGGCAGTAAGTGAAGCTTTCTTT.

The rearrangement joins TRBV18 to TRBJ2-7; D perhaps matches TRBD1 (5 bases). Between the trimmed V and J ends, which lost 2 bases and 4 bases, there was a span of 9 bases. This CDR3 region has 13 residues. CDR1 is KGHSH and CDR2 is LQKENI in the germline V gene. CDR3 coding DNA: TGTGCCAGCTCACCAAGCAGGGATTACGAGCAGTACTTC. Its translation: CASSPSRDYEQYF.

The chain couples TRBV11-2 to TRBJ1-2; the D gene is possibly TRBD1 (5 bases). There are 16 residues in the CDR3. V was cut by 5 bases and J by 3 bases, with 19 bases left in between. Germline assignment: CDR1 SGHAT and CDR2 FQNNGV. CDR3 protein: CASSRDGRGTDYGYTF. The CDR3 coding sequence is TGTGCCAGCAGCAGAGACGGAAGGGGCACAGACTATGGCTACACCTTC.

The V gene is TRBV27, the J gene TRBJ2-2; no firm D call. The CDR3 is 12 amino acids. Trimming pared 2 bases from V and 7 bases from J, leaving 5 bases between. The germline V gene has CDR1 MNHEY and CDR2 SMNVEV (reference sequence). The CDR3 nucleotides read TGTGCCAGCAGTTTAGCGAGCGGGGAGCTGTTTTTT. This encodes CASSLASGELFF.

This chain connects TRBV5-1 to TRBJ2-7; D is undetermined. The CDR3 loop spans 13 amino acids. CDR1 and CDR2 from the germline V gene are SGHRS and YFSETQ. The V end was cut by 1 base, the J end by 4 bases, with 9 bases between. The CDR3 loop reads CASSLYSQYEQYF. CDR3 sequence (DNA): TGCGCCAGCAGCTTGTACAGCCAATACGAGCAGTACTTC.